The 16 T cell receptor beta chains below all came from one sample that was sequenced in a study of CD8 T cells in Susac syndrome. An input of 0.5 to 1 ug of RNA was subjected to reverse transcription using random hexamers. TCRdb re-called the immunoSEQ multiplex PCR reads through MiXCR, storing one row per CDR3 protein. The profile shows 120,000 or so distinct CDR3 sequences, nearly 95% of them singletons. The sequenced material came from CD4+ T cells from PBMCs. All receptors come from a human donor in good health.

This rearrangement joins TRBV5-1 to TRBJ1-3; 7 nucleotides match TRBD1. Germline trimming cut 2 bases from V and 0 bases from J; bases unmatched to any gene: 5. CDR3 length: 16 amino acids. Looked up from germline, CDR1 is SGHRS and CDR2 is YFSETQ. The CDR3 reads CASSLPQGNSGNTIYF. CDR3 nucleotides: TGCGCCAGCAGCTTACCACAGGGGAACTCTGGAAACACCATATATTTT.

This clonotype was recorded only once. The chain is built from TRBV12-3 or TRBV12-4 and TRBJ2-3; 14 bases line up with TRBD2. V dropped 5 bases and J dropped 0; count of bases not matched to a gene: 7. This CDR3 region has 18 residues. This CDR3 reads CASSLGTSGSVSTDTQYF. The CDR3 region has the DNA TGTGCCAGCAGTCTCGGGACTAGCGGGAGCGTCAGCACAGATACGCAGTATTTT.

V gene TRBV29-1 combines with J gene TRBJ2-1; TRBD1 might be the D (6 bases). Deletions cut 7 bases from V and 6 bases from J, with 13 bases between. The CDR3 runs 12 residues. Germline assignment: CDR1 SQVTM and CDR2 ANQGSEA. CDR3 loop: CSGVRTVNEQFF. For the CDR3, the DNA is TGCAGCGGAGTCCGGACAGTCAATGAGCAGTTCTTC.

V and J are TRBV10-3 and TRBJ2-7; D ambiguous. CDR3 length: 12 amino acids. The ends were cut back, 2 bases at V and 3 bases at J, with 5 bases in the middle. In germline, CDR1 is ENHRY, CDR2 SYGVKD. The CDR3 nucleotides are TGTGCCATCAGTGAGACCCACTACGAGCAGTACTTC. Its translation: CAISETHYEQYF.

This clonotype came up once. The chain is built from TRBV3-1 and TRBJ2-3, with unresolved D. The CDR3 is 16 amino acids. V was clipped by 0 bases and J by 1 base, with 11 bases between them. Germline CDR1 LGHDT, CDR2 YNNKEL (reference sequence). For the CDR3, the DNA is TGTGCCAGCAGCCAAGATCGGGCAGGACGCACAGATACGCAGTATTTT. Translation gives CASSQDRAGRTDTQYF.

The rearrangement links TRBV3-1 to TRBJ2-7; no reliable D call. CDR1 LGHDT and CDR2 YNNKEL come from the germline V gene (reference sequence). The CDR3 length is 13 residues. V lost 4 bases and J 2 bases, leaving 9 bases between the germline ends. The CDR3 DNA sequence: TGTGCCAGCAGCCGCTACGGTCCCTACGAGCAGTACTTC. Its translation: CASSRYGPYEQYF.

The CDR3 loop reads CASSPAGQGTYNEQFF. The CDR3 region has the DNA TGTGCCAGCAGTCCCGCGGGACAGGGGACCTACAATGAGCAGTTCTTC. This sequence joins TRBV28 and TRBJ2-1; 10 bases match TRBD1. This CDR3 has 16 residues. Germline V gene lookup returns CDR1 MDHEN and CDR2 SYDVKM. V shed 5 bases, J shed 2 bases, and the junction held 6 bases outside the gene matches.

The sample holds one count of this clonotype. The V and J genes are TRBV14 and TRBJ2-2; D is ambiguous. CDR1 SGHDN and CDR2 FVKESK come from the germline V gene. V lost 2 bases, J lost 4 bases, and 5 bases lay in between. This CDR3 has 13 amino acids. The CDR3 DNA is TGTGCCAGCAGCCAATACTCCACCGGGGAGCTGTTTTTT. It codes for CASSQYSTGELFF.

CDR3 sequence: CSISGPGTDTQYF. The CDR3, as DNA: TGCAGCATTTCCGGGCCGGGCACAGATACGCAGTATTTT. This chain uses TRBV29-1 with TRBJ2-3, with no clear D. Trimming cost V 8 bases and J 1 base, with 13 bases left between them. CDR1 is SQVTM, CDR2 ANQGSEA, per germline. The CDR3 is 13 amino acids.

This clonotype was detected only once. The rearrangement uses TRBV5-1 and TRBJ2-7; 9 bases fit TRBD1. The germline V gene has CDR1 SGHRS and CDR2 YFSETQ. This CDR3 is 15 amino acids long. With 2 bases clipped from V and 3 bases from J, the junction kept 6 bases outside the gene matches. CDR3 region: CASSFQGQGVYEQYF. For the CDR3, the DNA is TGCGCCAGCAGCTTCCAGGGACAGGGTGTCTACGAGCAGTACTTC. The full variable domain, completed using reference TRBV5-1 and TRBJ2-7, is KAGVTQTPRYLIKTRGQQVTLSCSPISGHRSVSWYQQTPGQGLQFLFEYFSETQRNKGNFPGRFSGRQFSNSRSEMNVSTLELGDSALYLCASSFQGQGVYEQYFGPGTRLTVT.

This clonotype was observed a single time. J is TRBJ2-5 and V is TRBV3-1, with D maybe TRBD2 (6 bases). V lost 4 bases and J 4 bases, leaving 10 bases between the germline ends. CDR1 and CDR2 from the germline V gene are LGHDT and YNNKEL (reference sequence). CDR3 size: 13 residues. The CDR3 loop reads CASSPRGIETQYF. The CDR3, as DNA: TGTGCCAGCAGCCCTCGGGGGATAGAGACCCAGTACTTC.

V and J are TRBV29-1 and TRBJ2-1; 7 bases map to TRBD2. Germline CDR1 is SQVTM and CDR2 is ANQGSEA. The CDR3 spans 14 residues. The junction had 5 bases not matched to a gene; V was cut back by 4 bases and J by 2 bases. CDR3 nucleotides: TGCAGCGTTGCTGAGGGAGGGACCTACAATGAGCAGTTCTTC. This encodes CSVAEGGTYNEQFF.

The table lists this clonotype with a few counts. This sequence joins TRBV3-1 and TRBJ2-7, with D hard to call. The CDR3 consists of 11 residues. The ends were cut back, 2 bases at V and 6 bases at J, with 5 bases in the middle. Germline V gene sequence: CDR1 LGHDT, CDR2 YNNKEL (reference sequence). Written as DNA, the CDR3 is TGTGCCAGCAGCCAATTGGGCGAGCAGTACTTC. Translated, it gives CASSQLGEQYF.

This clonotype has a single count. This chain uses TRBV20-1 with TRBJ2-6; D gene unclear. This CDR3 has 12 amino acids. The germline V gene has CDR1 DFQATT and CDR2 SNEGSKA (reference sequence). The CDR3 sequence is CSGSSGANVLTF. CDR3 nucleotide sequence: TGCAGCGGATCATCTGGGGCCAACGTCCTGACTTTC.

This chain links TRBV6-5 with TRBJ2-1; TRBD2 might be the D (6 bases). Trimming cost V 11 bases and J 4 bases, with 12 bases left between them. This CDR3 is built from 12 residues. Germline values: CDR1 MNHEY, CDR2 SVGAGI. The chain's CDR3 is CACRTTYNEQFF. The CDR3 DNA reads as TGTGCCTGCCGGACTACTTACAATGAGCAGTTCTTC.

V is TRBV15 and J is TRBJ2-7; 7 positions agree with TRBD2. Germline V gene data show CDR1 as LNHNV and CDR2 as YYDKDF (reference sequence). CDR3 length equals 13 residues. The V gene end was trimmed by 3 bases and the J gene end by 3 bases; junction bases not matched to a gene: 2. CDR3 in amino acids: CATSSSSGYEQYF. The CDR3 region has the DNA TGTGCCACCAGCAGTTCTAGCGGCTACGAGCAGTACTTC.